Sequencing of this T cell receptor (beta chain) was carried out in a study of T cell responses to AZD1222 COVID-19 vaccine. Study overall: Second-dose schedules of about 4 or about 12 weeks were combined.

Clones were sequenced by immunoSEQ multiplex PCR, and TCRdb holds only the in-frame ones, with some missing. The sample includes about 100,000 clones, about 93% of them seen just once. Remarks on this clone: As yet, its antigen is unknown.

Study-level points and caveats: Spike-specific TCR depth and breadth grew after two AZD1222 doses. Females made up more of the donors, who were largely white British, and clonal diversity may have come out too low.

Germline V CDR1 and CDR2: MGHDK, SYGVNS. This CDR3 is built from 15 residues. V shed 6 bases, J shed 8 bases, and the junction held 9 bases outside the gene matches. The sequenced sample was peripheral blood, obtained on day 0 of AZD1222 vaccination. The V and J genes are TRBV25-1 and TRBJ1-6; 8 nucleotides agree with TRBD1. The clonotype was recovered from an adult in good health. CDR3 in amino acids: CASRPNTGGDSPLHF. As DNA, the CDR3 is TGTGCCAGCAGACCCAACACAGGGGGGGATTCACCCCTCCACTTT.